The 19 T cell receptor beta chains below come from one sample, sequenced in a study of blood T cells in healthy people across ages. A J-beta primer mix and a sample-barcoded 5' primer were used in a second PCR of roughly 6 to 12 cycles. TCRdb reanalysed the 5' RACE reads using MiXCR and keeps one entry per CDR3 protein. The sample includes hundreds of thousands of distinct CDR3 sequences, 56% of them seen just once. The sample was blood. These receptors all stem from a man in his forties in good health.

The chain joins TRBV6-5 to TRBJ2-5, with 10 bases aligning to TRBD2. Trimming took 0 bases from V and 10 from J; bases not matched to a gene: 8. The CDR3 totals 15 residues. The germline gives CDR1 MNHEY, CDR2 SVGAGI. The CDR3 loop reads CASSYSRASGSGQYF. CDR3 coding DNA: TGTGCCAGCAGTTACTCGAGGGCTAGCGGGAGCGGCCAGTACTTC.

This clonotype has a handful of counts. The rearrangement joins TRBV29-1 to TRBJ1-2; D unresolved. Germline V lookup: CDR1 SQVTM, CDR2 ANQGSEA. The V end lost 4 bases, the J end lost 1 base, and 10 bases lay between the germline ends. This CDR3 is built from 13 residues. CDR3 amino acids: CSVVPRGNYGYTF. CDR3 DNA sequence: TGCAGCGTTGTTCCCCGGGGTAACTATGGCTACACCTTC.

The chain has TRBV6-1 and TRBJ2-7, with no clear D. The V gene's germline CDR1 is MNHNS and CDR2 SASEGT. Trimming stripped 6 bases from V and 0 bases from J, with 15 bases between. The CDR3 spans 15 residues. The CDR3 spells CASRENTRSSYEQYF. The CDR3 DNA sequence: TGTGCCAGCAGGGAAAATACAAGGAGCTCCTACGAGCAGTACTTC.

This chain uses TRBV12-3 or TRBV12-4 with TRBJ2-1; no reliable D call. The ends were cut back, 5 bases at V and 0 bases at J, with 8 bases in the middle. The CDR3 is made up of 14 amino acids. The CDR3 loop is CASSPRSSYNEQFF. The CDR3 coding sequence is TGTGCCAGCAGTCCCCGGAGCTCCTACAATGAGCAGTTCTTC.

The chain couples TRBV20-1 to TRBJ2-2; 7 nucleotides align to TRBD1. This CDR3 contains 13 residues. Germline V gene sequence: CDR1 DFQATT, CDR2 SNEGSKA (reference sequence). V shed 6 bases and J 4 bases; nucleotides not matched to a gene: 5. DNA of the CDR3: TGCAGTGCCATCGACAGGGCCACCGGGGAGCTGTTTTTT. Translated, it gives CSAIDRATGELFF.

Note on this clonotype: One end of the junction fails to match germline, which may point to a read error. The chain is built from TRBV20-1 and TRBJ2-6; D is perhaps TRBD1 (5 bases). Germline V CDR1 and CDR2: DFQATT, SNEGSKA (reference sequence). The CDR3 contains 16 residues. The CDR3 here is CSARDGRSSGANVQTF. In DNA form, the CDR3 reads TGCAGTGCTAGAGACGGCCGAAGCTCTGGGGCCAACGTCCAGACTTTC.

V and J are TRBV12-3 or TRBV12-4 and TRBJ2-1; tentatively, D is TRBD1 or TRBD2 (6 bases each). This CDR3 is 17 amino acids long. The V gene lost 9 bases and the J gene lost 6 bases, with 27 bases spanning the gap. CDR3 nucleotides: TGTGCCAGTACCGGGACTCAAGCGAGGGGGAATATCAATGAGCAGTTCTTC. Protein: CASTGTQARGNINEQFF.

This clonotype was observed a few times. The gene calls are TRBV6-1 and TRBJ2-3; 7 bases line up with TRBD2. Per germline, CDR1 MNHNS and CDR2 SASEGT. The CDR3 length is 17 residues. J was trimmed by 0 bases and V by 1 base; bases with no gene match: 7. DNA for the CDR3: TGTGCCAGCAGTGAAGTGGCTAGCGGACCTAGCACAGATACGCAGTATTTT. It translates to CASSEVASGPSTDTQYF.

The chain recombines TRBV4-2 with TRBJ2-3, with 9 bases fitting TRBD2. V shed 6 bases and J 2 bases; nucleotides not matched to a gene: 6. The CDR3 length is 15 residues. Germline-derived CDR1 and CDR2 are LGHNA and YNFKEQ. CDR3 residues: CASRPRLADTDTQYF. Written as DNA, the CDR3 is TGTGCCAGCAGACCGAGACTAGCGGACACAGATACGCAGTATTTT.

This clonotype appeared a few times. This chain connects TRBV7-9 to TRBJ2-7; 8 bases line up with TRBD1. The CDR3 loop spans 15 amino acids. CDR1 is SEHNR, CDR2 FQNEAQ, per germline (reference sequence). Trimming took 2 bases from V and 1 from J; bases not matched to a gene: 4. CDR3 loop: CASSLLTGGSYEQYF. CDR3 DNA: TGTGCCAGCAGCTTATTAACAGGGGGATCCTACGAGCAGTACTTC.

The V gene is TRBV5-1, the J gene TRBJ2-1, with D maybe TRBD1 (6 bases). V lost 5 bases, J lost 8 bases, and 14 bases lay in between. CDR1 is SGHRS and CDR2 is YFSETQ in the germline V gene. This CDR3 comprises 13 residues. For the CDR3, the DNA is TGCGCCAGCAGAACAGGGATAATGGATGAGCAGTTCTTC. Translation: CASRTGIMDEQFF.

This chain's CDR3 is CSVANLDRNYEQYF. The CDR3 DNA is TGCAGCGTTGCAAATCTAGACAGGAACTACGAGCAGTACTTC. The rearrangement uses TRBV29-1 and TRBJ2-7; perhaps TRBD1 as D (6 bases). V shed 4 bases and J shed 3 bases, with 16 bases lying between them. Germline V lookup: CDR1 SQVTM, CDR2 ANQGSEA. The CDR3 runs to 14 residues.

In DNA form, the CDR3 reads TGTGCCAGCAGTTACTCAGCGAGACTAGCGGGAGTCAATGAGCAGTTCTTC. As protein: CASSYSARLAGVNEQFF. The chain has TRBV6-6 and TRBJ2-1; 12 positions match TRBD2. The V segment lost 0 bases and the J segment 6 bases; nucleotides outside the gene matches: 6. CDR1 and CDR2 (germline): MNHNY, SVGAGI (reference sequence). CDR3 length equals 17 residues.

The chain uses TRBV10-3 and TRBJ2-7; D not resolved. This CDR3 has 11 residues. Germline V CDR1 and CDR2: ENHRY, SYGVKD. V lost 3 bases and J lost 3, with 3 bases in between. CDR3 in amino acids: CAISEDYEQYV. DNA of the CDR3: TGTGCCATCAGTGAAGACTACGAGCAGTACGTC.

The chain uses TRBV12-3 or TRBV12-4 and TRBJ1-2, with 9 positions matching TRBD1. This CDR3 is built from 13 residues. V lost 6 bases and J lost 9; bases outside the gene matches: 8. This chain's CDR3 is CASSEDRGSSYTF. CDR3 nucleotide sequence: TGTGCCAGCAGCGAGGACAGGGGAAGCAGCTACACCTTC.

Note on this clonotype: The junction departs from the called germline gene at one end, perhaps through a read error. The V and J genes are TRBV3-1 and TRBJ2-7; 7 bases agree with TRBD2. Germline V gene sequence: CDR1 LGHDT, CDR2 YNNKEL (reference sequence). This CDR3 is 14 amino acids long. The CDR3 DNA is TGTGCCAGCAGCTCAAACCGGGAGGCCTACGAGCTGTACTTC. Encoded protein: CASSSNREAYELYF.

This clonotype was detected only a few times. The chain carries TRBV9 and TRBJ1-2; a weak D match, TRBD1 (5 bases). Trimming cost V 4 bases and J 4 bases, with 14 bases left between them. Per germline, CDR1 SGDLS and CDR2 YYNGEE. There are 14 residues in the CDR3. CDR3 protein: CASSPVGGTYGYTF. Here the CDR3 DNA reads TGTGCCAGCAGCCCTGTGGGGGGGACCTATGGCTACACCTTC.

This chain connects TRBV28 to TRBJ2-4; the D gene could be TRBD1 or TRBD2 (6 bases each). CDR3 length equals 16 residues. Germline values: CDR1 MDHEN, CDR2 SYDVKM. Trimming took 5 bases from V and 3 from J, leaving 17 bases between them. CDR3 sequence (DNA): TGTGCCAGCAGTAAACCGGGGGCGCGGGGCAAAAACATTCAGTACTTC. Protein sequence: CASSKPGARGKNIQYF. Drawing the rest from reference TRBV28 and TRBJ2-4, the complete variable domain is DVKVTQSSRYLVKRTGEKVFLECVQDMDHENMFWYRQDPGLGLRLIYFSYDVKMKEKGDIPEGYSVSREKKERFSLILESASTNQTSMYLCASSKPGARGKNIQYFGAGTRLSVL.

CDR3 sequence reads: CSARVIIRDEVGDGYTF. Here the CDR3 DNA reads TGCAGTGCTAGAGTTATAATCAGGGACGAGGTGGGGGATGGCTACACCTTC. The J gene is TRBJ1-2, the V gene TRBV20-1; perhaps TRBD1 as D (5 bases). The CDR3 has 17 amino acids. The V and J ends lost 1 base and 6 bases respectively, with 24 bases between them. Germline V gene data show CDR1 as DFQATT and CDR2 as SNEGSKA (reference sequence).